This TCR beta chain was recovered during a study of cytomegalovirus exposure and HLA in healthy donors (dated by TCRdb to about 2017). About the study as a whole: According to an earlier analysis of several hundred of the donors, about 179 million T cells yielded 95 million to 140 million unique TCR beta sequences and 276 Gb of sequence data. Around 320 gigabases of sequencing data and around 87 million unique TCR sequences were included in an early release covering about 700 HLA-typed donors. The genetic ancestry cluster associated with self-reported Caucasian donors included 80% to 90% of the approximately 430 genotyped donors. The study aimed to test whether signatures of past pathogen exposure could be identified by cataloging public T cell receptors. Using immunosequencing, the study profiled T cell repertoires from around 680 subjects and related those repertoires to cytomegalovirus serostatus. In addition to the first cohort of approximately 670 subjects, a separate validation cohort of 120 different subjects was used. High-throughput TCR immunosequencing, statistical association of individual TCRs with disease status, and machine learning were combined to predict cytomegalovirus infection status. A later analysis re-analyzed previously published TCR beta repertoires from 666 donors and added high-resolution HLA genotyping to study TCR occurrence patterns. Rather than using new phenotypic data, the later analysis identified candidate immune exposures from TCR beta sequences and from how often those sequences occurred across donors. To decide whether each TCR beta V gene segment behaved as functional or pseudogenic, an earlier analysis of nearly 600 of the donors relied on high-throughput TCR beta sequencing. Donor age, sex, ethnicity and CMV serostatus were compiled alongside the repertoire data. Genome-wide SNP genotypes for about 65% of the roughly 670 donors were used in a later genetic analysis, which treated that subset as a discovery cohort. Every repertoire in the discovery cohort had been generated on one and the same sequencing platform. HLA typing covered class I and class II loci at four-digit resolution. The number of donors typed differed by locus, with 629-630 for A, B, C, DRB1 and DQB1, around 500 for DQA1, about 610 for DPA1, and some 440 for DPB1. Four or five DR-DQ haplotypes were handled as single units for association and clustering because linkage in the cohort was strong. Across under 500 genotyped donors of the cohort, an average of approximately 240,000 unique TCR beta nucleotide sequences per donor were sequenced, and 15% to 20% of those sequences were non-productive.

Concerning this clone: The clone's antigen remains unknown. Within one base of it there is no much larger clone, and no base qualities were kept.

In total, roughly 670 healthy bone marrow donors made up the cohort. Cohort members were all nominally healthy when sampled, although unrecorded immune exposures were likely present. The donor tested CMV seropositive, placing the donor among the 290 or so seropositive members of the cohort. A peripheral blood sample was provided by each donor, and peripheral blood mononuclear cells were used for TCR beta sequencing. Genomic DNA extraction from the blood cell samples was performed with the Qiagen DNeasy Blood Extraction Kit. What the work shows at the level of the full study, not this receptor alone: In a later analysis, the rate of TCR association differed among HLA loci, with DRB1 alleles having the most associated TCRs and HLA-C alleles having the fewest. Sequencing depth was assumed to be roughly uniform across donors in the presence/absence analyses, though that assumption may not hold. Most TCR sequences were seen in very few donors, while some public TCRs were found in many individuals. In both the original and validation cohorts, the classifier was reported to diagnose cytomegalovirus status with high specificity and sensitivity. Most CMV-associated TCR beta chains appeared to be HLA-restricted in a later analysis, and the HLA associations seemed to be driven largely by CMV exposure. In an earlier analysis of some 550 of the donors, most TCR beta V segments were observed in productive rearrangements about 87% or about 30% of the time, broadly matching IMGT annotations. At a false discovery rate of 0.05, a later analysis linked around 17,000 TCR beta sequences to specific HLA alleles. A total of fewer than 200 TCR beta chains were listed by the study as associated with cytomegalovirus. A further reported finding was that TCR beta sequences accurately predicted the HLA-A and HLA-B alleles for most subjects in the first cohort. For the cohort, immune exposure information was limited to CMV serostatus. In a later analysis, HLA-associated TCR beta chains were found to be more clonally expanded and to have lower generation probabilities than equally common non-associated chains. An association between a missense DCLRE1C variant and V-gene and J-gene trimming of TCR beta chains was found in a later genetic analysis and replicated in an independent cohort. A group of highly shared sequence variants was considered likely to be a technical artifact of the sequencing pipeline. The authors suggested that the approach could potentially be generalized to other disease states and immunological phenotypes. Because counts were too low, some 16 rarely observed V segments, including chromosome 9 orphons, were excluded from the earlier analysis of 587 of the donors. Assigning TCR associations to individual alleles was difficult when HLA alleles, especially DR and DQ, strongly co-occurred. Only TCR beta chains were sequenced in this cohort, and the absence of alpha or paired-chain data limited detectable features. In a later genetic analysis, fewer N-insertions in productive TCRs were reported among donors in an Asian-associated ancestry cluster than the roughly 700-donor mean. A few of the identified cytomegalovirus-associated TCR beta chains were confirmed in vitro to be specific for cytomegalovirus antigens. Because the 87-base-pair reads could not distinguish some IMGT-functional V segments, including TRBV6-2 and TRBV6-3, those segments were excluded. According to a later analysis, parvovirus B19, influenza, CMV and Epstein-Barr virus appeared linked to several top co-occurrence clusters. Correlated functional status among segregating V segments might reflect linkage disequilibrium, but an unknown experimental factor could not be ruled out. HLA typing was unavailable for some donors at each locus, so association tests used only the typed subset.

V and J are trimmed by 7 bases and 7 bases, and the gene matches miss 12 bases of the junction. The germline V gene encodes CDR1 SGHAT and CDR2 FQNNGV. The CDR3 contains 17 residues, cysteine and phenylalanine counted. Of the read, only the CDR3 DNA is kept; its 51 bases are in frame from base 1. The library came from the immunoSEQ multiplex PCR assay. For the multiplex PCR, a mixture combining 60 forward primers for TCR Vbeta segments and 13 reverse primers for TCR Jbeta segments was used. The CDR3 region of rearranged TCR beta genes was amplified from genomic DNA by a multiplex PCR assay. The Illumina HiSeq System was used to sequence the amplified TCR beta libraries as 87-base-pair reads. The published analysis was carried out like this. A later analysis tallied roughly 76 million unique TCR beta chains across the roughly 610 repertoires, and about 10 million of those chains were shared by two or more donors. A nearest-neighbor algorithm error-corrected the raw reads and collapsed the reads into unique sequences, merging closely related sequences to remove PCR and sequencing errors. CDR3 sequences were aligned to IMGT reference sequences to assign V, D and J gene segments. For a sequence to be retained, a match of at least six nucleotides to both a V gene segment and a J gene segment was required. Rearrangements were classified as productive when the CDR3 lacked stop codons and remained in frame with V and J, and all other rearrangements were classified as non-productive. Following IMGT convention, CDR3 was defined as the stretch from the second conserved V-encoded cysteine to the conserved J-encoded phenylalanine. The earlier analysis of about 500 of the donors excluded sequences that lacked an unambiguous match to a single V gene segment. An earlier analysis of fewer than 750 of the donors classified V segments as functional when productive rearrangements were above 56.7% and as segregating when the standard deviation between donors was above 5%. A statistical classification framework was built for diagnosing cytomegalovirus status from the catalog of TCR beta chain sequences. V and J gene assignment, in a later analysis, came from comparing TCR nucleotide sequences with IMGT/GENE-DB human TR gene sequences. The TCRdist pipeline was used in a later analysis to assign CDR3 sequences and most-parsimonious VDJ recombination scenarios. In a later analysis, each TCR beta chain was defined by its CDR3 amino acid sequence together with its V-gene family, and reads without a unique V-gene family were excluded. In a later analysis, approximately 640 highly shared, low-generation-probability nucleotide sequences were removed to address suspected cross-contamination and a sequencing artifact. In a later analysis, a clonal expansion index was calculated for each public chain from normalized within-repertoire ranks of inferred template counts. A later analysis computed generation probabilities with a VDJ recombination model fitted to out-of-frame rearrangements, and checked the results against IGoR. In a later analysis, hypergeometric tests were used to score TCR-TCR, TCR-HLA and TCR-CMV co-occurrence, with a repertoire-size bias correction applied to TCR pairs. False discovery rates were estimated in a later analysis by permuting HLA or CMV assignments 20 times. In a later analysis, co-occurring TCRs were grouped using DBSCAN, with TCRdist sequence similarity added in when clustering inside HLA-allele-positive subsets. Co-occurrence clustering excluded repertoires with fewer than 30,000 or more than 120,000 public chains, plus five with anomalous nucleotide sharing. Not all clones reach the TCRdb copy of this immuneACCESS table, which keeps in-frame sequences only. Checked studies attribute under half of the gap to unresolved V genes and leave the rest unexplained. V and J calls and clone size are given by that table; D and trimming were obtained from the DNA. For this sample the table gives 130,000 to 150,000 clones, of which 80% to 90% were detected only once. 3.5% to 5.5% of the sample comes from the top ten.

The receptor was derived from a woman in her forties in good health and CMV-seropositive. The sample was PBMCs. The rearranged segments are TRBV11-2 and TRBJ2-2; TRBD2 agrees with 13 junctional bases. The CDR3 protein sequence reads: CASTPRTSGSRNGELFF. The DNA is as follows: TGTGCCAGCACCCCCCGGACTAGCGGGAGTAGGAACGGGGAGCTGTTTTTT.